A selection of T cell receptor beta chains follows, all from one sample in a study of CD8 T cells in Susac syndrome. TCRdb re-derived calls from the immunoSEQ multiplex PCR reads in MiXCR, one entry per CDR3 protein. The table shows approximately 160,000 distinct CDR3 sequences, with approximately 92% occurring only once. The specimen sequenced was CD4+ T cells from PBMCs. These receptors were taken from a human donor in good health. The CDR3 runs from the conserved cysteine through the conserved F or W. Clone size is stated in some rows and not others, as once, few, many or a class when expanded.

>-|TRBJ1-2|TRBV5-1
CASSSGNEGYTF
>few|TRBJ2-7|TRBV12-3/TRBV12-4
CASRVRDASYEQYF
>-|TRBJ2-7|TRBV24-1
CATSVQGAYEQYF
>-|TRBJ1-5|TRBV6-6
CASTTGGGWQPQHF
>-|TRBJ2-1|TRBV29-1
CSVRGPQSNEQFF
>once|TRBJ2-5|TRBV5-4
CASSPQWRETQYF
>-|TRBJ1-2|TRBV29-1
CSETTGGTGGYTF
>-|TRBJ1-6|TRBV2
CASSPQAVYNSPLHF
>-|TRBJ2-7|TRBV5-4
CASSKYRDRAYEQYF
>once|TRBJ1-6|TRBV20-1
CSARRRDRGNSPLHF
>-|TRBJ1-5|TRBV29-1
CSVSGEFNQPQHF
>-|TRBJ2-7|TRBV27
CASSLSAGSVYEQYF
>-|TRBJ2-5|TRBV7-2
CASSLAVVAGVETQYF
>-|TRBJ2-3|TRBV12-3/TRBV12-4
CASNIGLAGNTQYF
>-|TRBJ2-5|TRBV5-8
CASSLPETQYF
>-|TRBJ1-2|TRBV20-1
CSASSDPGRYGYTF
>-|TRBJ1-1|TRBV7-8
CASSWTGTGETFF
>-|TRBJ1-1|TRBV2
CASGSQGLNTEAFF
>-|TRBJ2-7|TRBV5-1
CASSLITGGGEQYF
>-|TRBJ2-5|TRBV25-1
CASSDGTRETQYF
>-|TRBJ1-5|TRBV20-1
CSARAHGVDQPQHF
>-|TRBJ1-2|TRBV7-2
CASSSTGTGSSGYTF
>-|TRBJ2-7|TRBV2
CASLSDRDSYEQYF
>-|TRBJ2-7|TRBV6-2/TRBV6-3
CASSPQGWGQYF
>once|TRBJ2-2|TRBV20-1
CSAKTGNTGELFF
>-|TRBJ1-4|TRBV12-5
CASVSQGVNEKLFF
>-|TRBJ2-3|TRBV6-2/TRBV6-3
CASSFSTDLAQSDTQYF
>-|TRBJ2-2|TRBV27
CASSSRNVGGELFF
>-|TRBJ2-7|TRBV30
CAWSTGVRSGQYF
>once|TRBJ2-1|TRBV5-1
CATSTGLIYNEQFF
>-|TRBJ2-2|TRBV9
CASSVEGGSGGNTGELFF
>-|TRBJ1-5|TRBV24-1
CATSDRTGGDQPQHF
>-|TRBJ1-2|TRBV5-1
CASSHGQTYGYTF
>-|TRBJ1-6|TRBV5-6
CASRALEDSPLHF
>-|TRBJ1-6|TRBV12-3/TRBV12-4
CASSLAGENSPLHF
>-|TRBJ2-1|TRBV2
CASSEWRNEQFF
>-|TRBJ1-1|TRBV3-1
CASSQAGTDTEAFF
>-|TRBJ2-6|TRBV19
CASSARALSGANVLTF
>-|TRBJ2-7|TRBV3-1
CASSQPNEMAYEQYF
>-|TRBJ1-2|TRBV20-1
CSARDQGANYGYTF
>-|TRBJ2-5|TRBV9
CASSSRDSQQETQYF
>-|TRBJ2-7|TRBV19
CASSIPLGTGVHEQYF
>-|TRBJ2-3|TRBV6-5
CASSGQADTQYF
>-|TRBJ2-3|TRBV3-1
CASSQRRTGNTDTQYF
>-|TRBJ1-2|TRBV5-1
CASSFTPQSNYGYTF
>few|TRBJ1-1|TRBV29-1
CSVEGGGNTEAFF
>-|TRBJ2-7|TRBV7-6
CASTSLPGQSYEQYF
>-|TRBJ1-5|TRBV7-2
CASSLRTQPQHF
>-|TRBJ1-3|TRBV9
CASSPRTGFLSGNTIYF
>-|TRBJ2-5|TRBV20-1
CSARDPAGWAQYF
>-|TRBJ2-5|TRBV7-2
CASSDHRVLYF
>-|TRBJ2-1|TRBV3-1
CASSQDLTGHEQFF
>-|TRBJ2-1|TRBV15
CATSRGGLAGDEQFF
>-|TRBJ2-7|TRBV29-1
CSVEGQGQTYEQYF
>-|TRBJ2-7|TRBV4-1
CASSQDRITSYEQYF